This T cell receptor beta chain emerged from a study of blood T cell repertoires in COVID-19. Assay used: immunoSEQ multiplex PCR; TCRdb lists only in-frame clones, some missing. The data show a few hundred thousand clones, over 85% seen once. The CDR3 length is 18 residues. J was trimmed by 3 bases and V by 6 bases; bases with no gene match: 11. The germline CDR1 and CDR2 sequences are SNHLY and FYNNEI. The chain employs TRBV2 and TRBJ2-3, with 14 bases identical to TRBD2. Source material: PBMCs or T cells enriched from blood (not recorded which). The sequence came from a woman aged 50 to 60 who had been exposed to COVID-19. The CDR3 nucleotides are TGTGCCAGCAGACCACCTACCAGGACTAGCGGGGGGACAGATACGCAGTATTTT. It yields the protein CASRPPTRTSGGTDTQYF. The full variable domain, completed using reference TRBV2 and TRBJ2-3, is EPEVTQTPSHQVTQMGQEVILRCVPISNHLYFYWYRQILGQKVEFLVSFYNNEISEKSEIFDDQFSVERPDGSNFTLKIRSTKLEDSAMYFCASRPPTRTSGGTDTQYFGPGTRLTVL.